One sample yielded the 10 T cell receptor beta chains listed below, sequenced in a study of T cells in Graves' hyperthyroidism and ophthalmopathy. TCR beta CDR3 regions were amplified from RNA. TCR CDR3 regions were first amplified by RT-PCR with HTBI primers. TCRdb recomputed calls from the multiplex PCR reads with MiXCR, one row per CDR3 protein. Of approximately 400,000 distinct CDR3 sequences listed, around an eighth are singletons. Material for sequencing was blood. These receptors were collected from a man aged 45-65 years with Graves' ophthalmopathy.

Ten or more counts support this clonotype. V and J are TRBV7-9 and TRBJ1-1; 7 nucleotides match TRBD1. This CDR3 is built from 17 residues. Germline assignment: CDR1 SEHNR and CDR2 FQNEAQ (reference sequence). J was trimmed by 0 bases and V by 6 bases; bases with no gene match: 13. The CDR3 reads CASSTKGGRRLNTEAFF. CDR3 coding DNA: TGTGCCAGCAGTACAAAAGGGGGCCGGCGTCTGAACACTGAAGCTTTCTTT.

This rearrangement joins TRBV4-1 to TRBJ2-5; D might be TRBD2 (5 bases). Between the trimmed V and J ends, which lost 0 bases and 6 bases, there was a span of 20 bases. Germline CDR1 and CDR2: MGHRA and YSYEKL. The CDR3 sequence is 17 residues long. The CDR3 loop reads CASSQEAGGQAAQTQYF. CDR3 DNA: TGCGCCAGCAGCCAAGAGGCGGGTGGGCAGGCGGCACAGACCCAGTACTTC.

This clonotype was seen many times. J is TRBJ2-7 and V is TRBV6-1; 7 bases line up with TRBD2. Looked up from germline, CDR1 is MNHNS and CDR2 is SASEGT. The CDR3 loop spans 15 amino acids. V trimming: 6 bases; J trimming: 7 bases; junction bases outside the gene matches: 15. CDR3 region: CASRPLAGVSLEQYF. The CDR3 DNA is TGTGCCAGCAGACCTTTGGCGGGAGTAAGCCTTGAGCAGTACTTC.

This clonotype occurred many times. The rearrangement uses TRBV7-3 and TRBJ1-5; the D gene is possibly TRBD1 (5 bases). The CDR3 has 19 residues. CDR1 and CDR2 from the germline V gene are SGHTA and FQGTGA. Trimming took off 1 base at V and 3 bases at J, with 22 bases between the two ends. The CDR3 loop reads CASSLKVDADTGSNQPQHF. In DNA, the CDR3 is TGTGCCAGCAGCTTAAAGGTTGACGCAGACACAGGTTCCAATCAGCCCCAGCATTTT.

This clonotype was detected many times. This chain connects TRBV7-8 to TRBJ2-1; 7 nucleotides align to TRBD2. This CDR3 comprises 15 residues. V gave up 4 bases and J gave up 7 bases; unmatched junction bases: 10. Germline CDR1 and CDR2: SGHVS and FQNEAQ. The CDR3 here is CASSSPRGGLNEQFF. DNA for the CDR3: TGTGCCAGCAGCTCCCCCCGCGGGGGTCTAAATGAGCAGTTCTTC.

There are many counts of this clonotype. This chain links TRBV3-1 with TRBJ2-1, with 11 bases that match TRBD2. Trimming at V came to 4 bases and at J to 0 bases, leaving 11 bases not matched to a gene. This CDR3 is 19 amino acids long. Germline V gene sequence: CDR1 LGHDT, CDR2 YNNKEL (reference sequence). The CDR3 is CASSPGLAGYTSSYNEQFF. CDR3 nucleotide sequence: TGTGCCAGCAGCCCAGGACTAGCGGGCTACACGAGCTCCTACAATGAGCAGTTCTTC.

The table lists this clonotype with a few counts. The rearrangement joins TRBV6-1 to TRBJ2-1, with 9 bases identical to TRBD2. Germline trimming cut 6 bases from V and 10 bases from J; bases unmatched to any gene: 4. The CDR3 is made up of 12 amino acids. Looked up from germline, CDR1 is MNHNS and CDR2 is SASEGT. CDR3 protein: CASRPTSGEQFF. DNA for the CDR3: TGTGCCAGCAGGCCCACTAGCGGGGAGCAGTTCTTC.

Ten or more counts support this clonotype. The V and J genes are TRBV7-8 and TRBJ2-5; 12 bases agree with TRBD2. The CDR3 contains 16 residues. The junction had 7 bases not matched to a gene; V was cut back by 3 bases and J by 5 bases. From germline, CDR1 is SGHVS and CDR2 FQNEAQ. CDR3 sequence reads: CASSFGLAGFGETQYF. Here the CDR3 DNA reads TGTGCCAGCAGCTTCGGACTAGCGGGATTTGGGGAGACCCAGTACTTC.

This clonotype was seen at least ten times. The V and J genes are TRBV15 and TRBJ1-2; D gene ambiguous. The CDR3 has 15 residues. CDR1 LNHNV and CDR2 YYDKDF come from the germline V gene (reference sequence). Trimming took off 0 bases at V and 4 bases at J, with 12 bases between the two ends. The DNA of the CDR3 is TGTGCCACCAGCAGAGATCGTGGAATACCCTATGGCTACACCTTC. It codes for CATSRDRGIPYGYTF.

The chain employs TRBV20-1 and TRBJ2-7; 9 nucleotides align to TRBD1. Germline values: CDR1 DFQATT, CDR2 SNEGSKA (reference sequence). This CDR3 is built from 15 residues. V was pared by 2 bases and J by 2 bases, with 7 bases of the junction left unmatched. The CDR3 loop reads CSARQGQGIAYEQYF. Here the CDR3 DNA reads TGCAGTGCTAGACAGGGACAGGGAATCGCCTACGAGCAGTACTTC.